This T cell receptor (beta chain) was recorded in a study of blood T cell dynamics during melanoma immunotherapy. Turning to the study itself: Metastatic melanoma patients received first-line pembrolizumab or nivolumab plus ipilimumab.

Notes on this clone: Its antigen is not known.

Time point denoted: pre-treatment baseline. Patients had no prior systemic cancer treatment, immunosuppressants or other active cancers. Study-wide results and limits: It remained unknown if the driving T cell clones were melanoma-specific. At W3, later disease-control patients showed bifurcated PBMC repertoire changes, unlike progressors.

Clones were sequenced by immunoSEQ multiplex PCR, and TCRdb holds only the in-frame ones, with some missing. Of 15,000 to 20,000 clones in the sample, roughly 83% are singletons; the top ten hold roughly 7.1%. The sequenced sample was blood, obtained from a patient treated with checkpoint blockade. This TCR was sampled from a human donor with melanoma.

The chain's CDR3 is CASSEQLAGGETQYF. CDR3 nucleotides: TGTGCCAGCAGTGAACAACTAGCGGGAGGAGAGACCCAGTACTTC. V gene TRBV6-1 combines with J gene TRBJ2-5; 12 bases are shared with TRBD2. The V gene end was trimmed by 2 bases and the J gene end by 4 bases; junction bases not matched to a gene: 2. This CDR3 is built from 15 residues. Germline CDR1 is MNHNS and CDR2 is SASEGT.